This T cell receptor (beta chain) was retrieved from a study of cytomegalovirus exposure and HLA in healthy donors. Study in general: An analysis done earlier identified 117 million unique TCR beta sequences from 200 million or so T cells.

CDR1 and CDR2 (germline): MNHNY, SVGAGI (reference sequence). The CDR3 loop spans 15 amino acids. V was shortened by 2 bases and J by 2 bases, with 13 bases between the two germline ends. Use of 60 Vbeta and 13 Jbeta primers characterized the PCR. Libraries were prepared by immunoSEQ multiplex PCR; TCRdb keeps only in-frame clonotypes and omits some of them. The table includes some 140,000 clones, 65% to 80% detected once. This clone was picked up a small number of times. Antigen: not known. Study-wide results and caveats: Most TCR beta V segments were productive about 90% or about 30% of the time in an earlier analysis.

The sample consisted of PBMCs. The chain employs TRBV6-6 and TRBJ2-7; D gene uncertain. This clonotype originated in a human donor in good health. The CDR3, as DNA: TGTGCCAGCAGTTACATGACTGGCCTCCCCTACGAGCAGTACTTC. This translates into CASSYMTGLPYEQYF.